This T cell receptor beta chain was observed in a study of beta chain features in type 1 diabetes. Whole-study results and caveats: Whether HLA type influences TCRB rearrangement remained unresolved here. Type 1 diabetes patients had moderately but significantly shorter TCRB CDR3s in all four CD4+ subsets. Cells with high TCR expression could be over-represented by cDNA sequencing.

This CDR3 spans 17 amino acids. In germline, CDR1 is SGDLS, CDR2 YYNGEE. Trimming cost V 4 bases and J 2 bases; bases outside gene matches: 10. A remark on this clone: Its antigen is as yet unknown.

Isolated RNA was reverse transcribed in full, so expressed TCRB transcripts were sequenced. The repertoire was sequenced with immunoSEQ multiplex PCR; TCRdb's copy has only in-frame clones and lacks some. The sample has more than 95,000 clones; roughly 17% are singletons. The sequence derives from a man between 18 and 29 years old with type 1 diabetes. The rearrangement links TRBV9 to TRBJ2-1; TRBD2 matches 9 bases. The sequenced sample consisted of central memory CD4+ T cells from blood. CDR3 sequence reads: CASSSPTLAGAYNEQFF. The CDR3 DNA reads TGTGCCAGCAGCTCACCGACTTTAGCGGGAGCCTACAATGAGCAGTTCTTC.